This T cell receptor (beta chain) was documented in a study of graft-versus-host responses after intestinal transplantation. Study-level background: Each transplant was multivisceral, liver-intestinal, or isolated intestinal. Anti-thymocyte globulin induction, then tacrolimus and steroids for two to four years, went to all recipients.

Trimming removed 3 bases at V and 2 bases at J, with 5 bases between. Looked up from germline, CDR1 is MGHDK and CDR2 is SYGVNS. The CDR3 runs to 12 residues. The protocol was immunoSEQ multiplex PCR, while the TCRdb copy is restricted to in-frame clones and leaves out a portion. Here the sample spans tens of thousands of clones, approximately 93% being singletons. About this clone itself: Its target is unknown.

The TCR originated in a human donor who received an intestinal transplant. J is TRBJ2-7 and V is TRBV25-1, with D hard to call. The material was unstimulated CD8+ T cells sorted from spleen or lymph node cells, obtained before intestinal transplant. The CDR3 nucleotides are TGTGCCAGCAGTGAGAATACCTACGAGCAGTACTTC. It yields the protein CASSENTYEQYF.